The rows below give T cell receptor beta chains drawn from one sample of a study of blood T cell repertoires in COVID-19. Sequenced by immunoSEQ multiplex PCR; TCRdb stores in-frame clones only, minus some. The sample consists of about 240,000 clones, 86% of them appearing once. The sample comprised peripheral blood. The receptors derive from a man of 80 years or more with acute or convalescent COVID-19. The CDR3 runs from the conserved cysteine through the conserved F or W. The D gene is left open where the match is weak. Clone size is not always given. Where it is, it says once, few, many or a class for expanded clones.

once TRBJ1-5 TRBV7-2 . CASRPGSLGIQPQHF TGTGCCAGCAGACCAGGGTCCCTCGGAATCCAGCCCCAGCATTTT
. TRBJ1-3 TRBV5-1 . CASSEEPGSGNTIYF TGCGCCAGCAGCGAAGAACCGGGCTCTGGAAACACCATATATTTT
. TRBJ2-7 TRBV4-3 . CASSQGYGGTYEQYF TGCGCCAGCAGCCAAGGGTACGGCGGGACCTACGAGCAGTACTTC
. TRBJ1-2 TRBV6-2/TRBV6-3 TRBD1 CASSPDTTGWSYGYTF TGTGCCAGCAGCCCTGACACGACAGGGTGGAGCTATGGCTACACCTTC
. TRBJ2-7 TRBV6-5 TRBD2 CASRPSGSPRGEQYF TGTGCCAGCAGGCCCAGCGGGAGCCCTAGGGGGGAGCAGTACTTC
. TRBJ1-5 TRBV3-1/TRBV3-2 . CASSQAGRQPQHF TGTGCCAGCAGCCAAGCAGGGCGGCAGCCCCAGCATTTT
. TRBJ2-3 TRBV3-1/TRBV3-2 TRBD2 CASSPRASGASTDTQYF TGTGCCAGCAGCCCCCGGGCTAGCGGAGCTAGCACAGATACGCAGTATTTT
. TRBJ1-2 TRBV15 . CATSRDMGAGGYTF TGTGCCACCAGCAGAGATATGGGGGCGGGTGGCTACACCTTC
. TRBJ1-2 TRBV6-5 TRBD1 CASSLDSQGSYGYTF TGTGCCAGCAGCTTAGACTCACAGGGGTCCTATGGCTACACCTTC
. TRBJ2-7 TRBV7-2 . CASSLEWAGSGYEQYF TGTGCCAGCAGCTTAGAGTGGGCGGGGTCCGGATACGAGCAGTACTTC
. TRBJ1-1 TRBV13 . CASSFGDTNTEAFF TGTGCCAGCAGCTTCGGTGACACGAACACTGAAGCTTTCTTT
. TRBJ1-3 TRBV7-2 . CASREIQGEGNTIYF TGTGCCAGCAGGGAGATACAGGGTGAAGGAAACACCATATATTTT
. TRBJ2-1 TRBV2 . CASSERLSAISYNEQFF TGTGCCAGCAGTGAAAGGCTAAGCGCTATCTCCTACAATGAGCAGTTCTTC
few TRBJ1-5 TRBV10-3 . CAITQDTNQPQHF TGTGCCATCACCCAGGACACCAATCAGCCCCAGCATTTT
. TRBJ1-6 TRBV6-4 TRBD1 CASSATGTVYSPLHF TGTGCCAGCAGTGCCACCGGGACAGTTTATTCACCCCTCCACTTT
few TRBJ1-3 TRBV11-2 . CASSLERYGNTIYF TGTGCCAGCAGCTTAGAACGGTACGGAAACACCATATATTTT
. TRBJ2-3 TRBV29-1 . CSVEDVTSPTDTQYF TGCAGCGTTGAAGACGTCACTTCCCCCACAGATACGCAGTATTTT
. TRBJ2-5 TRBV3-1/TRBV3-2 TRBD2 CASSQGLTSGGAETQYF TGTGCCAGCAGCCAGGGCCTCACTAGCGGGGGGGCCGAGACCCAGTACTTC
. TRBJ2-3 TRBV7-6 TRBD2 CASSKGVASGSTDTQYF TGTGCCAGCAGTAAGGGGGTTGCTAGCGGGTCCACAGATACGCAGTATTTT
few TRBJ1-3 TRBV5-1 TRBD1 CASSFGQGAGNTIYF TGCGCCAGCAGCTTTGGACAGGGGGCTGGAAACACCATATATTTT
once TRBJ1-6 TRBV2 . CASRTGSVGSRSPLHF TGTGCCAGTCGCACGGGGTCGGTCGGAAGTCGATCACCCCTCCACTTT
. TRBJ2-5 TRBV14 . CASSQVGGARTQYF TGTGCCAGCAGCCAAGTAGGAGGAGCTCGAACCCAGTACTTC